This T cell receptor beta chain was identified in a study of blood T cell repertoires in COVID-19. Background on the study: Donors in the United States, Italy and Spain gave samples during acute or convalescent COVID-19. Nucleic acid was either cDNA or gDNA, and it came from T cells, B-cell-depleted T cells, or PBMCs.

Original data processing: Estimation of nucleated cell counts was performed using reference gene primer amplification. Only in-frame clones appear in the TCRdb table, and some are missing; sequencing was by immunoSEQ multiplex PCR. That table furnishes V, J and clone size, whereas the DNA furnished D and trimming. This table has about 300,000 clones, more than 70% appearing once. The TCR comes from a man aged 18 to 29 who had recovered from COVID-19. The sample consisted of peripheral blood.

The CDR3 DNA follows: TGTGCCAGCAGCTTATCGTCTAGCGGGAGCGAGACCCAGTACTTC. It encodes CASSLSSSGSETQYF. The rearrangement joins TRBV7-2 to TRBJ2-5, with 10 bases that match TRBD2. J lost 5 bases, V lost 2 bases, and 5 bases had no gene match. Germline V lookup: CDR1 SGHTA, CDR2 FQGNSA. The CDR3 has 15 amino acids. Filled out from reference TRBV7-2 and TRBJ2-5, the complete variable domain reads GAGVSQSPSNKVTEKGKDVELRCDPISGHTALYWYRQSLGQGLEFLIYFQGNSAPDKSGLPSDRFSAERTGGSVSTLTIQRTQQEDSAVYLCASSLSSSGSETQYFGPGTRLLVL.